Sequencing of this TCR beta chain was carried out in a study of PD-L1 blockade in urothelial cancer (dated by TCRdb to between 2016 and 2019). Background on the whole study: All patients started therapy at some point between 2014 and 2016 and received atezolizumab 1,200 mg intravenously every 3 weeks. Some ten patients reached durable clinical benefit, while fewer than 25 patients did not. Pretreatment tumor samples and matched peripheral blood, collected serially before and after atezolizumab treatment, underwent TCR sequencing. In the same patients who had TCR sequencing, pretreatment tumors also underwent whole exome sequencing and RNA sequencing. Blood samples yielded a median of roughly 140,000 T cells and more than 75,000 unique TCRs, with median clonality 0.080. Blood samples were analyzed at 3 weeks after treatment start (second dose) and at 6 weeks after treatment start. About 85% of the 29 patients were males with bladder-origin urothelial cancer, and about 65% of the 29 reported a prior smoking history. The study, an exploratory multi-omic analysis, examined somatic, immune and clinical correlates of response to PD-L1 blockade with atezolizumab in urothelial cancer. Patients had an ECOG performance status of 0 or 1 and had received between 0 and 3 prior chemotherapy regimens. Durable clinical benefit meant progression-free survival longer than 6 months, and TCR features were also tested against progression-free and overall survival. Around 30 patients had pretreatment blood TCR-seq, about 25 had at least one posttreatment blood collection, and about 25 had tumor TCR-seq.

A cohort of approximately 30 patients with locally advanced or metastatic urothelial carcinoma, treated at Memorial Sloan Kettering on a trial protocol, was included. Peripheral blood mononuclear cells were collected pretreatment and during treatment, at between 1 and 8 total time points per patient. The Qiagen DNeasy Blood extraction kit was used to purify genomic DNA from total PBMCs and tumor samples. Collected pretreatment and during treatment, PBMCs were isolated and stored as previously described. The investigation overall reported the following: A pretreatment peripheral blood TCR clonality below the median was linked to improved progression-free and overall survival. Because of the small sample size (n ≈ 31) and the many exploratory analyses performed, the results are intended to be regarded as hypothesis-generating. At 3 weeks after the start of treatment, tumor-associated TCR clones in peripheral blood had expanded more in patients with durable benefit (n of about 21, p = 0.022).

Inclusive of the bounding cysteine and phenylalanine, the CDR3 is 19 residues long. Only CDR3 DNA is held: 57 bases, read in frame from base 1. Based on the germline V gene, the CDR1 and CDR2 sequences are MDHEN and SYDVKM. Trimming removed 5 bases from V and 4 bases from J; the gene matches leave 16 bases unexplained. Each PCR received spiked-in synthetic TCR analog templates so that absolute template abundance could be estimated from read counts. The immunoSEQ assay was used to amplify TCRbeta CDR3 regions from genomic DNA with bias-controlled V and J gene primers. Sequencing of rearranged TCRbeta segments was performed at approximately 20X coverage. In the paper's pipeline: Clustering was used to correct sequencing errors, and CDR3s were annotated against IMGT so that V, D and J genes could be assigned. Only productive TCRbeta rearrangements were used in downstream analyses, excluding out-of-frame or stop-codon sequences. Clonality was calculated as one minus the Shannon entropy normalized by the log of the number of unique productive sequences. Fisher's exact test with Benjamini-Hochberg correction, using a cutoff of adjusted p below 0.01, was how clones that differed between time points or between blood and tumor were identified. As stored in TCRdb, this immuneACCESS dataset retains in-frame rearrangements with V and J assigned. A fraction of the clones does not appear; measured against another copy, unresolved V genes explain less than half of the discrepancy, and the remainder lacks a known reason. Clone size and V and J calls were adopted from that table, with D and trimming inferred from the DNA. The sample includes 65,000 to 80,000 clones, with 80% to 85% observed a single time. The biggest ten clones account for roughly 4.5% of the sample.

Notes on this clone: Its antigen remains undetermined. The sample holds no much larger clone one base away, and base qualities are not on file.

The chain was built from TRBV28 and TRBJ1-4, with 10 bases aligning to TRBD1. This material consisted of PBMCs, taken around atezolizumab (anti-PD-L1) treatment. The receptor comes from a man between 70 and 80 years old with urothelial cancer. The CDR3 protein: CASSSKPGQGLEDNEKLFF. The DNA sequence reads TGTGCCAGCAGTAGTAAACCGGGACAGGGGTTAGAGGATAATGAAAAACTGTTTTTT.